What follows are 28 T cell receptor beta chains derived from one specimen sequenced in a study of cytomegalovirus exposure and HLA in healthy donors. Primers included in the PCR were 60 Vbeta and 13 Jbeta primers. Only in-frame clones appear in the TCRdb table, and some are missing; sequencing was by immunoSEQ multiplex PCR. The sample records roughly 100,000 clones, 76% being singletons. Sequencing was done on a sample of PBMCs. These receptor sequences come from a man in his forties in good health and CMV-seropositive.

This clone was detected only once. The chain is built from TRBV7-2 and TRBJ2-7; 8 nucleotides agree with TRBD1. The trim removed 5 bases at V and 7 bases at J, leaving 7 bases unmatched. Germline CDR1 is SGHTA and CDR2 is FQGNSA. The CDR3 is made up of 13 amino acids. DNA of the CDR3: TGTGCCAGCAGCCCCGACAGGGGAACAGAGCAGTACTTC. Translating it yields CASSPDRGTEQYF. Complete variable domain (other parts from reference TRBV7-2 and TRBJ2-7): GAGVSQSPSNKVTEKGKDVELRCDPISGHTALYWYRQSLGQGLEFLIYFQGNSAPDKSGLPSDRFSAERTGGSVSTLTIQRTQQEDSAVYLCASSPDRGTEQYFGPGTRLTVT.

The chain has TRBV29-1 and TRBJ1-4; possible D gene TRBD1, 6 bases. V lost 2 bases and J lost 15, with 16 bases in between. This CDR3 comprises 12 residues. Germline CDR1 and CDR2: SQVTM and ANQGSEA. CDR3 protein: CSVERRAEGVFF. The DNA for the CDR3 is TGCAGCGTTGAACGGAGAGCCGAGGGGGTGTTTTTT.

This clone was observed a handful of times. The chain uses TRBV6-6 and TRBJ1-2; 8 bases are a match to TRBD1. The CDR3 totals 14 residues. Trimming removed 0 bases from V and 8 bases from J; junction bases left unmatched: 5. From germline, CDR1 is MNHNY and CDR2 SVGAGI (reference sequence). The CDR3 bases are TGTGCCAGCAGTTACTCGGGACAGGAGCGAGGCTACACCTTC. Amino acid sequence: CASSYSGQERGYTF.

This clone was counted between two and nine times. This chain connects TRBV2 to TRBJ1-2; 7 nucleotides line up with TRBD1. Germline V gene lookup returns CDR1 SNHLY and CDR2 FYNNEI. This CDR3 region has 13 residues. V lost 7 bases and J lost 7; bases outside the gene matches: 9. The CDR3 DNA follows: TGTGCCAGCACCCCAGGGGGGATAGGTGGCTACACCTTC. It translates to CASTPGGIGGYTF.

CDR3 region: CASSEARAGGETQYF. The CDR3, as DNA: TGTGCCAGCAGTGAAGCGAGGGCGGGGGGAGAGACCCAGTACTTC. The rearrangement uses TRBV2 and TRBJ2-5; 8 positions match TRBD2. Germline CDR1 reads SNHLY; CDR2 reads FYNNEI. The CDR3 sequence is 15 residues long. The V segment lost 0 bases and the J segment 4 bases; nucleotides outside the gene matches: 4.

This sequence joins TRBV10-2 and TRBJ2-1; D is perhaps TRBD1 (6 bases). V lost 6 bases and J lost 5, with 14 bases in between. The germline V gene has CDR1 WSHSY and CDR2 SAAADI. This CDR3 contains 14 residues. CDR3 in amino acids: CASRSYGTNNEQFF. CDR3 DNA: TGCGCCAGCAGATCCTACGGGACAAACAATGAGCAGTTCTTC.

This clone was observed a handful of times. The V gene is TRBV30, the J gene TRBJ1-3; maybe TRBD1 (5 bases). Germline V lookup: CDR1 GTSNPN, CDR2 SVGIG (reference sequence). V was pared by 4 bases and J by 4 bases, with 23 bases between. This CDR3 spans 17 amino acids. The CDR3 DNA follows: TGTGCCTGGACCGGACCTTTCAGACAGTCTGGCGGAAACACCATATATTTT. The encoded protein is CAWTGPFRQSGGNTIYF. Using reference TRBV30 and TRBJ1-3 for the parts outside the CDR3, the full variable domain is SQTIHQWPATLVQPVGSPLSLECTVEGTSNPNLYWYRQAAGRGLQLLFYSVGIGQISSEVPQNLSASRPQDRQFILSSKKLLLSDSGFYLCAWTGPFRQSGGNTIYFGEGSWLTVV.

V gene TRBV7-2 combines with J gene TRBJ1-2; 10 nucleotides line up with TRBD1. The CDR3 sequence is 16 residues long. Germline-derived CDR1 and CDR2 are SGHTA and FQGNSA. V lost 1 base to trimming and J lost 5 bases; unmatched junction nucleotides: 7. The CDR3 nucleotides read TGTGCCAGCAGCTTAGGCGGGGGACAGGGGTTATATGGCTACACCTTC. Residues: CASSLGGGQGLYGYTF.

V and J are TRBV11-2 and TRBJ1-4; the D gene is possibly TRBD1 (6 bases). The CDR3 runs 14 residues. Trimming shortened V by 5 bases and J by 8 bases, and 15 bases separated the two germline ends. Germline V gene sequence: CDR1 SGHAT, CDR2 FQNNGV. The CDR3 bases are TGTGCCAGCAGCCAACAGGGTGGTAGCGAAAAACTGTTTTTT. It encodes CASSQQGGSEKLFF.

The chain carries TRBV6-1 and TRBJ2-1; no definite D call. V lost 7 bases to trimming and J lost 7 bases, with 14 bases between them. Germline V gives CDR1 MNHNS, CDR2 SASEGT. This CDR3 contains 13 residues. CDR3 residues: CASKRNPWNEQFF. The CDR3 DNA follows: TGTGCCAGCAAGCGTAATCCCTGGAATGAGCAGTTCTTC.

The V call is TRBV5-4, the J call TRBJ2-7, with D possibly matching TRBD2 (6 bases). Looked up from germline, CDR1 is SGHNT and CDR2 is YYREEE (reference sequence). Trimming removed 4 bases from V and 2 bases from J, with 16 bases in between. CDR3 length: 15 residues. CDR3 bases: TGTGCCAGCAGCCCGGGGGTAGGGAAACCCTACGAGCAGTACTTC. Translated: CASSPGVGKPYEQYF. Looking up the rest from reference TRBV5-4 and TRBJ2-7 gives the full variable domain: ETGVTQSPTHLIKTRGQQVTLRCSSQSGHNTVSWYQQALGQGPQFIFQYYREEENGRGNFPPRFSGLQFPNYSSELNVNALELDDSALYLCASSPGVGKPYEQYFGPGTRLTVT.

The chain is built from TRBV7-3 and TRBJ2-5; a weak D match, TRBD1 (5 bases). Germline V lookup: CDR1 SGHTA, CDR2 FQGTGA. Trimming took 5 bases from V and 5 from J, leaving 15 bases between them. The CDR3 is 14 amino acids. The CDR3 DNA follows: TGTGCCAGCAGCCCAAACAGGCGACCGGAGACCCAGTACTTC. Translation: CASSPNRRPETQYF.

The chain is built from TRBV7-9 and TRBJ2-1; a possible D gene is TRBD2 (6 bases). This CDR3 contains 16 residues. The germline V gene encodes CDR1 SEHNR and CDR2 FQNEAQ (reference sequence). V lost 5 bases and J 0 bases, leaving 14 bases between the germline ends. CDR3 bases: TGTGCCAGCAGCACCGGGACTTCCTACTCCTACAATGAGCAGTTCTTC. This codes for CASSTGTSYSYNEQFF.

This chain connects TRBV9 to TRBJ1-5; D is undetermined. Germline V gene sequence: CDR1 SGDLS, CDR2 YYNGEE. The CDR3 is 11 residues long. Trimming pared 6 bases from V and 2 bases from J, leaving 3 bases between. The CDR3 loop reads CASTGNQPQHF. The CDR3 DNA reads TGTGCCAGCACCGGCAATCAGCCCCAGCATTTT.

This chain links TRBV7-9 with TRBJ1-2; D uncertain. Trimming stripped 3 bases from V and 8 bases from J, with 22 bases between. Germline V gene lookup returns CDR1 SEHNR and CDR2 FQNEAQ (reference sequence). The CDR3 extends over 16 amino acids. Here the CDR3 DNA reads TGTGCCAGCAGCTTTTTCGTAGGAGGGAGAGGAGAGGGCTACACCTTC. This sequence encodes CASSFFVGGRGEGYTF.

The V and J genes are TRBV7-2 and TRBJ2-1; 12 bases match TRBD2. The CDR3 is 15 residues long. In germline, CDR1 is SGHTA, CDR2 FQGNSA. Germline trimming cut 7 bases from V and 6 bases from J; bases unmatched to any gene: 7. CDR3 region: CASKRTSGNVNEQFF. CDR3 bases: TGTGCCAGCAAACGGACTAGCGGGAATGTCAATGAGCAGTTCTTC.

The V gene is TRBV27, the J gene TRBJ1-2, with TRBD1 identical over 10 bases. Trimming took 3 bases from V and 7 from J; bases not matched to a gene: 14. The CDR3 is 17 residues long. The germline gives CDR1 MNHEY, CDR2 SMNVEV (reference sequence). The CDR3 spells CASSFVGGTGASGGYTF. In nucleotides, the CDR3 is TGTGCCAGCAGTTTCGTGGGGGGGACAGGGGCGTCGGGTGGCTACACCTTC.

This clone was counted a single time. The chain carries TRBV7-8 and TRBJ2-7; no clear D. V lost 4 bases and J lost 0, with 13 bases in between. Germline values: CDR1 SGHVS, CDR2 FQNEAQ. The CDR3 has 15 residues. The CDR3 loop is CASSSSRSPSYEQYF. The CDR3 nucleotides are TGTGCCAGCAGCTCGAGCCGCTCCCCCTCCTACGAGCAGTACTTC.

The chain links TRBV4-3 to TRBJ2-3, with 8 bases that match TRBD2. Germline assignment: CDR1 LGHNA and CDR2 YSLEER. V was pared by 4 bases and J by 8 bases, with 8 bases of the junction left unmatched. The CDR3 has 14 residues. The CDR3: CASSPGTRGGTQYF. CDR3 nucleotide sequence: TGCGCCAGCAGCCCCGGGACTAGAGGTGGTACGCAGTATTTT.

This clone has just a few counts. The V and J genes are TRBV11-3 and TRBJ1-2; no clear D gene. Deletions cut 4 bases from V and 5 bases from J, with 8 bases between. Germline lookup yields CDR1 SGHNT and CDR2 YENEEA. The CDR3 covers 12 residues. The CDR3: CASSSGQYGYTF. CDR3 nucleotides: TGTGCCAGCAGCTCCGGTCAATATGGCTACACCTTC.

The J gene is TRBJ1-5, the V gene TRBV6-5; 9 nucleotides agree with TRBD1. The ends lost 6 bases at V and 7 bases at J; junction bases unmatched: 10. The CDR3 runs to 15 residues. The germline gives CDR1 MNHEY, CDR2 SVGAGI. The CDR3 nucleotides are TGTGCCAGCAGCTCGTCCCACAGGGGGCAACAGCCCCAGCATTTT. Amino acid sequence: CASSSSHRGQQPQHF.

In DNA, the CDR3 is TGTGCCAGCTCACCACCGAGCCCCAACCTCAACGAGCAGTACTTC. This sequence encodes CASSPPSPNLNEQYF. This chain links TRBV18 with TRBJ2-7; D is unclear. V was pared by 0 bases and J by 5 bases, with 14 bases between. The CDR3 runs to 15 residues. Germline assignment: CDR1 KGHSH and CDR2 LQKENI.

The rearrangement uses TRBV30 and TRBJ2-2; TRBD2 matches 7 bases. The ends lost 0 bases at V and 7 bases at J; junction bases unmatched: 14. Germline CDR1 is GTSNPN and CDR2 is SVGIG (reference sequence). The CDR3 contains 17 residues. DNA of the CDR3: TGTGCCTGGAGTGTCCGGCGGGCTAGCGGATGGGGCGGGGAGCTGTTTTTT. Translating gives CAWSVRRASGWGGELFF.

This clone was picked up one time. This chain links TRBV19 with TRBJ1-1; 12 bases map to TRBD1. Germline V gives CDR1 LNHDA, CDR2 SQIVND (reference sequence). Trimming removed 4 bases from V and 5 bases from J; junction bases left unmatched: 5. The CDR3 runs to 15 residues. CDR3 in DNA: TGTGCCAGTAGTACCCTGGGACAGGGGGCAACTGAAGCTTTCTTT. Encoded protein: CASSTLGQGATEAFF.

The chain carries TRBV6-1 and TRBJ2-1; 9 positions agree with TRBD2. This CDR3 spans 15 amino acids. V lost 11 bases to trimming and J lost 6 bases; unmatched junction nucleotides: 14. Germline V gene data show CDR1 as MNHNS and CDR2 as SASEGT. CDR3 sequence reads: CASLTGTSLPNEQFF. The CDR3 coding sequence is TGTGCCTCCTTAACCGGGACTAGCCTCCCCAATGAGCAGTTCTTC.

The CDR3 is CASSVGGLAGERNEQYF. The DNA of the CDR3 is TGTGCCAGCAGCGTGGGGGGGCTAGCGGGAGAGAGGAACGAGCAGTACTTC. V gene TRBV11-1 combines with J gene TRBJ2-7; 10 bases are a match to TRBD2. The J segment lost 5 bases and the V segment lost 5 bases, leaving 15 bases of the junction unmatched. Germline assignment: CDR1 SGHAT and CDR2 FQDESV (reference sequence). CDR3 length: 17 residues. Together with reference TRBV11-1 and TRBJ2-7, the CDR3 gives the full variable domain: EAEVAQSPRYKITEKSQAVAFWCDPISGHATLYWYRQILGQGPELLVQFQDESVVDDSQLPKDRFSAERLKGVDSTLKIQPAELGDSAMYLCASSVGGLAGERNEQYFGPGTRLTVT.

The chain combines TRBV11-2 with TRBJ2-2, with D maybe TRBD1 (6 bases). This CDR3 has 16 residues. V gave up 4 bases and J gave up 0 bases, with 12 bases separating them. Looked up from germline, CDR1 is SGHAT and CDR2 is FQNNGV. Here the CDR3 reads CASSSQTGSNTGELFF. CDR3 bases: TGTGCCAGCAGCTCCCAGACAGGTTCGAACACCGGGGAGCTGTTTTTT.

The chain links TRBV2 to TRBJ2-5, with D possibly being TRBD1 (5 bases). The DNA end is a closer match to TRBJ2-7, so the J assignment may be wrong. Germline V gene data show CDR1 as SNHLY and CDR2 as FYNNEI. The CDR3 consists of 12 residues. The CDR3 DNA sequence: TGTGCCAGCAGGCAGGGTTCCTACGAGCAGTACTTC. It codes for CASRQGSYEQYF.